This record looks at one TCR beta chain sequence and its context. The antigen remains undetermined. The V gene's germline CDR1 is ENHRY and CDR2 SYGVKD. Between the trimmed V and J ends, which lost 0 bases and 4 bases, there was a span of 11 bases. The length of the CDR3 is 15 residues. Each donor's status was that of a healthy bone marrow donor. PCR was performed using 60 Vbeta and 13 Jbeta primers. The table came from immunoSEQ multiplex PCR; TCRdb's copy has only in-frame clones and leaves some out. The sample lists 130,000 to 150,000 clones, 60% to 85% seen once, with about 13% in the top ten. The data were obtained in a study of cytomegalovirus exposure and HLA in healthy donors. Study-wide context: There were 300 to 400 genotyped donors. Of these, 81% fell in the genetic ancestry cluster associated with self-reported Caucasian donors.

Study-level points and caveats: There were about 160 TCR beta chains listed as cytomegalovirus-associated. In an earlier analysis, productive rearrangement rates for most beta V segments clustered near 87% or 30%.

What was sequenced was PBMCs. The TCR originated in a man between 40 and 49 years old in good health and CMV-seropositive. This chain connects TRBV10-3 to TRBJ2-3, with TRBD2 as a possible D gene (6 bases). CDR3 DNA: TGTGCCATCAGTGAGTCTCGGGAGTTTGCAGATACGCAGTATTTT. It yields the protein CAISESREFADTQYF.